This T cell receptor beta chain is drawn from a study of T-cell memory formation after mild COVID-19. Study-wide background: The study found TCR clusters largely donor specific.

This clonotype showed up many times. This CDR3 has 14 residues. CDR1 is SGHNT and CDR2 is YYREEE in the germline V gene (reference sequence). Losses at the gene ends were 6 bases for V and 6 bases for J; bases not matched to a gene: 9. TCRdb re-analysed the 5' RACE reads in MiXCR, keeping a single row per CDR3 protein. The sample contains approximately 230,000 distinct CDR3 sequences, roughly 15% of which appear only once. This clonotype was sampled from a man between 18 and 35 years old who had mild COVID-19 (a few samples of this study predate the infection). Cell type and time point are not known. This sequence joins TRBV5-4 and TRBJ2-1, with 7 bases aligning to TRBD2. Sequenced material: PBMCs or a T cell subset sorted from them (not recorded which). CDR3 sequence reads: CASNSAGVFNEQFF. As DNA, the CDR3 is TGTGCCAGCAACTCTGCGGGGGTCTTCAATGAGCAGTTCTTC.